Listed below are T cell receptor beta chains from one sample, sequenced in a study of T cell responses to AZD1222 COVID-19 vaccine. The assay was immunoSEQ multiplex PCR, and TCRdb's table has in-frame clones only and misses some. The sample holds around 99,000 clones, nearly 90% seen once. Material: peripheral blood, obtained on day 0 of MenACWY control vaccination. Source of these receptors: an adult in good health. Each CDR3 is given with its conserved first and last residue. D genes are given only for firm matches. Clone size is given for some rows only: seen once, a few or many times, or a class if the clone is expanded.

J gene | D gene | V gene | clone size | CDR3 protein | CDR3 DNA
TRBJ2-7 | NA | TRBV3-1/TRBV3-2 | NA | CASSHGTSYEQYF | TGTGCCAGCAGCCACGGAACCTCCTACGAGCAGTACTTC
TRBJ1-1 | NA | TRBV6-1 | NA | CASSEGGLNTEAFF | TGTGCCAGCAGTGAAGGGGGATTGAACACTGAAGCTTTCTTT
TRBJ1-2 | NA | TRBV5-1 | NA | CASSPGQKRNYGYTF | TGCGCCAGCAGCCCCGGACAAAAGAGGAACTATGGCTACACCTTC
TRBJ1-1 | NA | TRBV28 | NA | CASSLAQGLNTEAFF | TGTGCCAGCAGTTTGGCACAAGGTTTGAACACTGAAGCTTTCTTT
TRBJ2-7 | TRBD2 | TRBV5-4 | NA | CASSFLAGGRGEQYF | TGTGCCAGCAGCTTCTTAGCGGGAGGGCGAGGCGAGCAGTACTTC
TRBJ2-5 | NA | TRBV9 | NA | CASSVDAGARETQYF | TGTGCCAGCAGCGTAGATGCGGGGGCTCGGGAGACCCAGTACTTC
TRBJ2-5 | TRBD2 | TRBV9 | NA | CASSVMSGGPGETQYF | TGTGCCAGCAGCGTAATGTCGGGAGGGCCGGGAGAGACCCAGTACTTC
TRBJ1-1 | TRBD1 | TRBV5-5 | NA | CASSFGTGNTEAFF | TGTGCCAGCAGCTTTGGGACAGGGAACACTGAAGCTTTCTTT
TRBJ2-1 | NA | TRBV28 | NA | CASSLGRVLEQFF | TGTGCCAGCAGTTTAGGCAGGGTATTGGAGCAGTTCTTC
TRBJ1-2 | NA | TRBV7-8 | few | CASSPPRLGVDGYTF | TGTGCCAGCAGCCCACCCCGGCTAGGTGTGGATGGCTACACCTTC
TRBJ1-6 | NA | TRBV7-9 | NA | CASSLVGGKSPLHF | TGTGCCAGCAGCTTAGTCGGGGGGAAATCACCCCTCCACTTT
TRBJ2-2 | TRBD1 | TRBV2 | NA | CASSLGQANTGELFF | TGTGCCAGCAGTTTGGGACAGGCTAACACCGGGGAGCTGTTTTTT
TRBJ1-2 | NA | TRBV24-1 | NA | CATSDTRDYGYTF | TGTGCCACCAGTGATACTCGTGACTATGGCTACACCTTC
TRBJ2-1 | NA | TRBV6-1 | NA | CASSEVIGTLQDEQFF | TGTGCCAGCAGTGAAGTAATTGGGACTCTTCAGGATGAGCAGTTCTTC
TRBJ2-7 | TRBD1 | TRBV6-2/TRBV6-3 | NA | CASSYSGQGIGYEQYF | TGTGCCAGCAGTTACTCAGGACAGGGTATCGGATACGAGCAGTACTTC
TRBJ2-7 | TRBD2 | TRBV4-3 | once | CASSQDGRLAGVDEQYF | TGCGCCAGCAGCCAAGATGGGAGACTAGCGGGAGTGGACGAGCAGTACTTC
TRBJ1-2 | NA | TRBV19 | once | CASSSLGVSYGYTF | TGTGCCAGTAGTAGCCTAGGGGTGAGCTATGGCTACACCTTC
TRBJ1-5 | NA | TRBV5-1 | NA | CASSLEGSNQPQHF | TGCGCCAGCAGCTTGGAGGGAAGCAATCAGCCCCAGCATTTT
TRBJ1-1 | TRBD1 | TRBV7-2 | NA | CASSWRMGQGNTEAFF | TGTGCCAGCAGCTGGAGGATGGGACAGGGGAACACTGAAGCTTTCTTT
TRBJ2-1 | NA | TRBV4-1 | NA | CASSPGKDLEQFF | TGCGCCAGCAGCCCCGGGAAGGACCTTGAGCAGTTCTTC
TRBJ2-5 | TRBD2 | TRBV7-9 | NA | CASSPRLAVQETQYF | TGTGCCAGCAGCCCGAGGCTAGCGGTCCAAGAGACCCAGTACTTC
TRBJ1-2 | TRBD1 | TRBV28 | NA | CAGGAAGTAYGYTF | TGTGCCGGGGGGGCCGCCGGGACAGCCTATGGCTACACCTTC
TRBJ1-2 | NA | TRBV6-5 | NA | CASTWGRGYTF | TGTGCCAGTACGTGGGGGAGAGGCTACACCTTC
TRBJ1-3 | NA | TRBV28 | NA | CASTSGAGGNTIYF | TGTGCCAGCACCTCTGGGGCGGGAGGAAACACCATATATTTT
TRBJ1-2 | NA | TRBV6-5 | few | CASSSQDYGYTF | TGTGCCAGCAGTTCCCAGGACTATGGCTACACCTTC
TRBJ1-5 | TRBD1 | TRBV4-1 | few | CASRGQGISQPQHF | TGCGCCAGCAGGGGACAGGGAATAAGTCAGCCCCAGCATTTT
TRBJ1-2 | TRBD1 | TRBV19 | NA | CASRITGGEILGGYTF | TGTGCCAGTAGGATTACAGGGGGAGAAATATTGGGCGGCTACACCTTC
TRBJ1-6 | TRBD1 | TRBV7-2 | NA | CASSSRTGPSGSPLHF | TGTGCCAGCAGCTCCAGGACAGGGCCTTCCGGTTCACCCCTCCACTTT
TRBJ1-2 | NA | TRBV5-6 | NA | CASSLSSGYTF | TGTGCCAGCAGCTTAAGCTCTGGCTACACCTTC
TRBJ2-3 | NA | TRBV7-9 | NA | CASSLQGPDTQYF | TGTGCCAGCAGCCTCCAGGGTCCAGATACGCAGTATTTT
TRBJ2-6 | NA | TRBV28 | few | CASTQFGLSSGANVLTF | TGTGCCAGCACCCAGTTTGGACTGTCCTCTGGGGCCAACGTCCTGACTTTC
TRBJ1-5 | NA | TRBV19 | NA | CASSRLGTPDQPQHF | TGTGCCAGTAGTAGGCTCGGGACACCTGATCAGCCCCAGCATTTT
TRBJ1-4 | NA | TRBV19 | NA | CASRLGRTSPNEKLFF | TGTGCCAGTAGACTAGGGCGGACATCCCCTAATGAAAAACTGTTTTTT
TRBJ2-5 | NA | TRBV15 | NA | CATSRGYGARETQYF | TGTGCCACCAGCAGAGGGTACGGGGCCAGGGAGACCCAGTACTTC
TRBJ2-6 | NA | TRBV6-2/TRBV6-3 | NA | CASSLQDSGANVLTF | TGTGCCAGCAGCCTACAGGACTCTGGGGCCAACGTCCTGACTTTC
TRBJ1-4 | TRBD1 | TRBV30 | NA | CAWRRRTGVTNEKLFF | TGTGCCTGGAGACGGAGAACAGGGGTAACTAATGAAAAACTGTTTTTT
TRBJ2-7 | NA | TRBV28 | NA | CASSLGPFYEQYF | TGTGCCAGCAGTTTAGGACCGTTCTACGAGCAGTACTTC
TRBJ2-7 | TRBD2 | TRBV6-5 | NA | CASSLAGGNPYEQYF | TGTGCCAGCAGCCTTGCGGGGGGGAACCCCTACGAGCAGTACTTC
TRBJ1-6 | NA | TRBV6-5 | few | CASSYTSPYNSPLHF | TGTGCCAGCAGTTACACGTCTCCTTATAATTCACCCCTCCACTTT
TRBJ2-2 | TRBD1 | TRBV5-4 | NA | CASSLTGTGDRTGELFF | TGTGCCAGCAGCTTAACCGGGACAGGGGATCGCACCGGGGAGCTGTTTTTT
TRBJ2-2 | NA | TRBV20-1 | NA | CSASFPNTGELFF | TGCAGTGCTAGTTTTCCGAACACCGGGGAGCTGTTTTTT
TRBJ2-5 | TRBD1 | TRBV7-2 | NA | CASSVDRGETQYF | TGTGCCAGCAGCGTTGACAGGGGGGAGACCCAGTACTTC
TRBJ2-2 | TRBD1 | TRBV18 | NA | CASSPRILDGTEGGELFF | TGTGCCAGCTCACCCCGGATCTTAGACGGGACAGAGGGCGGGGAGCTGTTTTTT
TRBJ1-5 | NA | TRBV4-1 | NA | CASSQVDMGFSSNQPQHF | TGCGCCAGCAGCCAAGTTGATATGGGATTTAGTAGCAATCAGCCCCAGCATTTT
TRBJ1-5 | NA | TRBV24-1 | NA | CATSDPGGRAQHF | TGTGCCACCAGTGACCCGGGGGGCAGGGCCCAGCATTTT
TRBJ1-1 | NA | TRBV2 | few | CASSELPNTEAFF | TGTGCCAGCAGTGAACTTCCCAACACTGAAGCTTTCTTT
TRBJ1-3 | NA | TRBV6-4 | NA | CAVGDTIYF | TGTGCCGTAGGCGACACCATATATTTT
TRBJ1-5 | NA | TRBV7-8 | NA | CASSPRNQPQHF | TGTGCCAGCAGCCCCCGTAATCAGCCCCAGCATTTT
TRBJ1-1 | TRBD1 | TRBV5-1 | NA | CASRRDSGNTEAFF | TGCGCCAGCAGGCGGGACAGTGGGAACACTGAAGCTTTCTTT
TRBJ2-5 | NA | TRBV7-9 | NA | CASSQDSQETQYF | TGTGCCAGCAGCCAGGACTCCCAAGAGACCCAGTACTTC
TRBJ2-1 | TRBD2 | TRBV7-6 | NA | CASSLSGATYNEQFF | TGTGCCAGCAGCCTTAGCGGGGCGACCTACAATGAGCAGTTCTTC
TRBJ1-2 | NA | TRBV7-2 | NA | CASSPGQNYGYTF | TGTGCCAGCAGTCCTGGACAGAACTATGGCTACACCTTC
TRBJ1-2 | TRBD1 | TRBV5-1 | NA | CASRGDRANYGYTF | TGCGCCAGCAGGGGGGACAGGGCGAACTATGGCTACACCTTC
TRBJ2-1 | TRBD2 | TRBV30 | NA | CAWSVGSGRGHEQFF | TGTGCCTGGAGTGTTGGTAGCGGGAGGGGTCATGAGCAGTTCTTC
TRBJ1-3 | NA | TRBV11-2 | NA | CASSLDQSNTIYF | TGTGCCAGCAGCTTAGATCAGTCAAACACCATATATTTT
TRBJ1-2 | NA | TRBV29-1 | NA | CSVGPSDGYTF | TGCAGCGTGGGCCCAAGTGATGGCTACACCTTC
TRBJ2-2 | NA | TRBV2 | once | CASRWTENTGELFF | TGTGCCAGCAGATGGACAGAGAACACCGGGGAGCTGTTTTTT
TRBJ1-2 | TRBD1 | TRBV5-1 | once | CASSSPFGQGRGSNGYTF | TGCGCCAGCAGCTCCCCTTTCGGACAGGGGCGCGGTAGTAATGGCTACACCTTC
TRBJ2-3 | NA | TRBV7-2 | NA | CASSLEGGYSTDTQYF | TGTGCCAGCAGCTTAGAGGGCGGGTATAGCACAGATACGCAGTATTTT